One and the same sample provided the 26 T cell receptor beta chains below, sequenced in a study of T cell responses to AZD1222 COVID-19 vaccine. Using immunoSEQ multiplex PCR, the repertoire was profiled, and TCRdb retains in-frame clones only, with some absent. Of 100,000 to 150,000 clones in the sample, about 87% were seen once. The sample here was peripheral blood, taken on day 0 of AZD1222 vaccination. The origin of the receptors is an adult in good health.

The chain carries TRBV3-1 (or the pseudogene TRBV3-2) and TRBJ1-2; a possible D gene is TRBD1 (5 bases). The CDR3 sequence is 14 residues long. Germline CDR1 is LGHDT and CDR2 is YNNKEL (reference sequence). V gave up 4 bases and J gave up 0 bases, with 9 bases separating them. The CDR3 loop is CASSPGTANYGYTF. The CDR3 DNA reads as TGTGCCAGCAGCCCCGGGACGGCTAACTATGGCTACACCTTC.

The rearrangement links TRBV27 to TRBJ1-1, with TRBD1 matching over 9 bases. This CDR3 spans 16 amino acids. V was pared by 0 bases and J by 4 bases, with 6 bases of the junction left unmatched. In germline, CDR1 is MNHEY, CDR2 SMNVEV (reference sequence). The CDR3 region has the DNA TGTGCCAGCAGTTTATCACAGGGGGCAAGGGGCACTGAAGCTTTCTTT. Amino acids: CASSLSQGARGTEAFF.

This clone appeared a single time. The chain couples TRBV2 to TRBJ2-7; 11 positions agree with TRBD2. CDR3 length equals 13 residues. V shed 4 bases and J 6 bases; nucleotides not matched to a gene: 2. Germline assignment: CDR1 SNHLY and CDR2 FYNNEI. The CDR3 loop is CASSGTSGLEQYF. As DNA, the CDR3 is TGTGCCAGCAGTGGGACTAGCGGGCTCGAGCAGTACTTC.

CDR3: CASSTSANTEAFF. The CDR3 DNA reads TGTGCCAGCAGCACTTCAGCCAACACTGAAGCTTTCTTT. The V and J genes are TRBV3-1 (or the pseudogene TRBV3-2) and TRBJ1-1; D unclear. Per the germline V gene, CDR1 is LGHDT and CDR2 is YNNKEL (reference sequence). The ends were cut back, 5 bases at V and 2 bases at J, with 9 bases in the middle. This CDR3 contains 13 residues.

The V gene is TRBV27, the J gene TRBJ1-1; D is undetermined. Germline loops: CDR1 MNHEY, CDR2 SMNVEV (reference sequence). Trimming left V 6 bases short and J 0 bases short, with 8 bases between. This CDR3 has 13 residues. CDR3 DNA: TGTGCCAGCAGCCTTTCAGTGAACACTGAAGCTTTCTTT. This sequence encodes CASSLSVNTEAFF.

V is TRBV11-2 and J is TRBJ2-7, with 10 bases lining up with TRBD2. J lost 3 bases, V lost 6 bases, and 5 bases had no gene match. There are 14 residues in the CDR3. Germline values: CDR1 SGHAT, CDR2 FQNNGV. The CDR3 loop is CASSHGTSVYEQYF. CDR3 sequence (DNA): TGTGCCAGCAGTCACGGGACTAGCGTCTACGAGCAGTACTTC.

V and J are TRBV23-1 and TRBJ1-5, with D hard to call. TRBV23-1 is reported as an ORF; its role is uncertain. The CDR3 covers 15 residues. V lost 4 bases to trimming and J lost 1 base, with 11 bases between them. The CDR3: CASSRGSVSNQPQHF. DNA for the CDR3: TGCGCCAGCAGTCGGGGATCCGTAAGCAATCAGCCCCAGCATTTT.

V is TRBV27 and J is TRBJ2-1, with 9 bases aligning to TRBD1. The CDR3 sequence is 14 residues long. Germline V gene lookup returns CDR1 MNHEY and CDR2 SMNVEV (reference sequence). V lost 5 bases to trimming and J lost 7 bases; unmatched junction nucleotides: 6. The CDR3 sequence: CASSRGDRGNEQFF. As DNA, the CDR3 is TGTGCCAGCAGTAGGGGAGACAGGGGGAATGAGCAGTTCTTC.

The rearrangement uses TRBV7-6 and TRBJ2-5; a weak D match, TRBD1 (6 bases). This CDR3 comprises 14 residues. Germline V lookup: CDR1 SGHVS, CDR2 FNYEAQ. V lost 1 base and J lost 7, with 13 bases in between. The CDR3, as DNA: TGTGCCAGCAGCTTAGATGACAGGCTAAGGACCCAGTACTTC. The encoded protein is CASSLDDRLRTQYF.

The rearrangement joins TRBV3-1 (or the pseudogene TRBV3-2) to TRBJ2-1; tentatively, D is TRBD2 (7 bases). The CDR3 is made up of 18 amino acids. Germline-derived CDR1 and CDR2 are LGHDT and YNNKEL (reference sequence). The V end lost 2 bases, the J end lost 0 bases, and 17 bases lay between the germline ends. CDR3 sequence reads: CASSQTGGGGLSYNEQFF. CDR3 DNA: TGTGCCAGCAGCCAAACTGGAGGGGGGGGCCTCTCCTACAATGAGCAGTTCTTC.

The CDR3 DNA sequence: TGCGCCAGCAGCGCAGGTCGGGTAGCGGGAGGTCAGTTCTTC. Translation: CASSAGRVAGGQFF. V and J are TRBV10-1 and TRBJ2-1, with 10 nucleotides matching TRBD2. This CDR3 is built from 14 residues. From germline, CDR1 is WNHNN and CDR2 SYGVQD (reference sequence). V lost 6 bases, J lost 13 bases, and 12 bases stayed unmatched.

The chain joins TRBV12-3 or TRBV12-4 to TRBJ1-3; D unresolved. The CDR3 consists of 12 residues. Trimming left V 5 bases short and J 3 bases short, with 5 bases between. The chain's CDR3 is CASSIDGNTIYF. The CDR3 DNA reads as TGTGCCAGCAGTATCGATGGAAACACCATATATTTT.

The rearrangement joins TRBV5-4 to TRBJ1-5; D is uncertain. V was cut by 0 bases and J by 5 bases, with 9 bases left in between. This CDR3 has 14 residues. CDR1 SGHNT and CDR2 YYREEE come from the germline V gene (reference sequence). The CDR3 spells CASSLDGWDQPQHF. The CDR3 DNA is TGTGCCAGCAGCTTGGACGGGTGGGATCAGCCCCAGCATTTT.

The V call is TRBV19, the J call TRBJ2-3; D perhaps matches TRBD2 (6 bases). Germline V gene data show CDR1 as LNHDA and CDR2 as SQIVND (reference sequence). The V end was cut by 3 bases, the J end by 0 bases, with 10 bases between. The CDR3 contains 15 residues. CDR3 coding DNA: TGTGCCAGTAGTATCTGGCGGGATAGCACAGATACGCAGTATTTT. Protein product: CASSIWRDSTDTQYF.

The chain carries TRBV19 and TRBJ1-3; tentatively, D is TRBD1 (5 bases). The CDR3 is 13 amino acids. CDR1 LNHDA and CDR2 SQIVND come from the germline V gene (reference sequence). The V end lost 7 bases, the J end lost 5 bases, and 12 bases lay between the germline ends. In DNA form, the CDR3 reads TGTGCCAGTACCCCTGGGGGAAGAAACACCATATATTTT. Its translation: CASTPGGRNTIYF.

The chain links TRBV6-4 to TRBJ2-3; D tentatively fits TRBD1 or TRBD2 (5 bases each). Germline V gene sequence: CDR1 MRHNA, CDR2 SNTAGT. Trimming took off 6 bases at V and 0 bases at J, with 13 bases between the two ends. This CDR3 has 15 residues. CDR3 loop: CASSRGDTSTDTQYF. CDR3 sequence (DNA): TGTGCCAGCAGCAGAGGGGATACTAGCACAGATACGCAGTATTTT.

The chain carries TRBV27 and TRBJ2-7, with D perhaps being TRBD1 or TRBD2 (6 bases each). From germline, CDR1 is MNHEY and CDR2 SMNVEV (reference sequence). Trimming took 5 bases from V and 4 from J, leaving 24 bases between them. This CDR3 comprises 17 residues. The CDR3 loop reads CASSGQLGGSLPYEQYF. CDR3 DNA: TGTGCCAGCAGTGGCCAGCTAGGGGGGAGCCTACCTTACGAGCAGTACTTC.

The V and J genes are TRBV9 and TRBJ2-7; 8 bases agree with TRBD1. This CDR3 region has 16 residues. From germline, CDR1 is SGDLS and CDR2 YYNGEE. V lost 0 bases and J lost 2; bases outside the gene matches: 7. CDR3 protein: CASSVVTGVVAYEQYF. In DNA, the CDR3 is TGTGCCAGCAGCGTAGTGACAGGGGTAGTTGCCTACGAGCAGTACTTC.

This chain connects TRBV5-1 to TRBJ2-5; a weak D match, TRBD1 (7 bases). From germline, CDR1 is SGHRS and CDR2 YFSETQ. V lost 2 bases and J 2 bases, leaving 13 bases between the germline ends. The CDR3 loop spans 15 amino acids. DNA of the CDR3: TGCGCCAGCAGCTTAACCCAGGGGGGACAAGAGACCCAGTACTTC. Residues: CASSLTQGGQETQYF.

The chain employs TRBV6-5 and TRBJ2-7, with D hard to call. There are 10 residues in the CDR3. Trimming took 10 bases from V and 1 from J, leaving 5 bases between them. The germline V gene has CDR1 MNHEY and CDR2 SVGAGI. The CDR3 DNA is TGTGCCACCGTTTCCTACGAGCAGTACTTC. Protein product: CATVSYEQYF.

This clone was seen a single time. The chain couples TRBV27 to TRBJ2-1, with TRBD2 matching over 14 bases. The CDR3 runs to 18 residues. Germline V lookup: CDR1 MNHEY, CDR2 SMNVEV (reference sequence). After removal of 5 bases from V and 2 bases from J, the junction contained 8 bases not matched to a gene. Here the CDR3 DNA reads TGTGCCAGCAGTCCACTGGGACTAGCGGGAGACCCCTACAATGAGCAGTTCTTC. Translated: CASSPLGLAGDPYNEQFF.

The chain combines TRBV18 with TRBJ2-1; 12 bases are shared with TRBD1. The ends lost 4 bases at V and 7 bases at J; junction bases unmatched: 8. Germline lookup yields CDR1 KGHSH and CDR2 LQKENI. The CDR3 runs to 16 residues. CDR3 sequence (DNA): TGTGCCAGCTCACATAATCCGGGACAGGGGGCTAATGAGCAGTTCTTC. This gives the protein CASSHNPGQGANEQFF.

V is TRBV19 and J is TRBJ1-5, with 9 bases identical to TRBD1. Germline V gene lookup returns CDR1 LNHDA and CDR2 SQIVND (reference sequence). Trimming removed 6 bases from V and 9 bases from J; junction bases left unmatched: 12. The CDR3 has 15 amino acids. CDR3 protein: CASRPPGTGTGPQHF. CDR3 sequence (DNA): TGTGCCAGTAGACCGCCCGGGACAGGGACGGGGCCCCAGCATTTT.

Regarding this clone: Other DNA sequences in the same sample also yield this CDR3. The CDR3 nucleotides are TGCAGTGCGGGCAATCAGCCCCAGCATTTT. It translates to CSAGNQPQHF. The chain combines TRBV20-1 with TRBJ1-5; D not certain. V was trimmed by 6 bases and J by 2 bases, leaving 2 bases between them. Germline lookup yields CDR1 DFQATT and CDR2 SNEGSKA (reference sequence). This CDR3 is built from 10 residues.

The chain joins TRBV27 to TRBJ2-3; D remains unclear. Germline CDR1 MNHEY, CDR2 SMNVEV (reference sequence). Trimming removed 5 bases at V and 0 bases at J, with 15 bases between. CDR3 length: 16 residues. This chain's CDR3 is CASSTTDKASTDTQYF. In DNA, the CDR3 is TGTGCCAGCAGTACAACAGATAAGGCTAGCACAGATACGCAGTATTTT.

The chain combines TRBV11-3 with TRBJ1-6, with a weak D call TRBD1 (6 bases). CDR1 SGHNT and CDR2 YENEEA come from the germline V gene. The CDR3 length is 15 residues. With 6 bases removed from V and 7 bases from J, the gap between germline ends came to 16 bases. In DNA, the CDR3 is TGTGCCAGCAGTACAGGGTGGGGTTTGAATTCACCCCTCCACTTT. It is translated as CASSTGWGLNSPLHF.